This record looks at one TCR beta chain sequence and its context. Its antigen is undetermined. What was sequenced were expressed TCRB transcripts, since all of the isolated RNA had been reverse transcribed. The method was immunoSEQ multiplex PCR; TCRdb's version includes in-frame clones alone and lacks a portion of them. The data hold over 100,000 clones, with about two fifths observed a single time. CD45RO/CCR7/CD25/CD127/CD95/CD27 sorting isolated CD4+ naive, central memory, regulatory and stem cell-like memory cells. The data originate from a study of beta chain features in type 1 diabetes. Turning to the study itself: Patients did not differ from healthy donors in age, gender or cell yield. Taken together, all samples contributed more than 90,000,000 examined sorted cells.

V lost 6 bases to trimming and J lost 7 bases; unmatched junction nucleotides: 8. Germline CDR1 and CDR2: MDHEN and SYDVKM. There are 15 residues in the CDR3. General study results and limits: Patients' naive, central memory and Treg TCRB repertoires seemed closer to one another than those of healthy donors.

Specimen: stem cell memory CD4+ T cells from blood. The rearrangement links TRBV28 to TRBJ2-2; TRBD1 matches at 10 bases. The clonotype was recovered from a woman aged 18 to 35 in good health. The CDR3 nucleotides read TGTGCCAGCAGATTGACAGGGGGCTTTATCGGGGAGCTGTTTTTT. Protein sequence: CASRLTGGFIGELFF.